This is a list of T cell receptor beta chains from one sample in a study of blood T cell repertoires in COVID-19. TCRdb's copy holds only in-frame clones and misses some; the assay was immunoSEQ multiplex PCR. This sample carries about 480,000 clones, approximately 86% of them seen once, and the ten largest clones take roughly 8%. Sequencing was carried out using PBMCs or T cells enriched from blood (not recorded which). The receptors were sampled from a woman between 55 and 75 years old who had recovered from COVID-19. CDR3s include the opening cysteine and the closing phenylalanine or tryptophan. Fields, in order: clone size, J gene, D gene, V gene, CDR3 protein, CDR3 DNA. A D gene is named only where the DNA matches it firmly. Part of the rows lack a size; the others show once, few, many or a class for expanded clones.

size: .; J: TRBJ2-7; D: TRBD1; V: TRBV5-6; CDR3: CASSFQGATSYEQYF; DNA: TGTGCCAGCAGCTTTCAGGGGGCAACTTCCTACGAGCAGTACTTC
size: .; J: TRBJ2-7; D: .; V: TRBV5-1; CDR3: CASSLGTRGNEQYF; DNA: TGCGCCAGCAGCTTGGGGACCCGGGGGAACGAGCAGTACTTC
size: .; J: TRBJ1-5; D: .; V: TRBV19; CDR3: CASSIVGGSNQPQHF; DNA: TGTGCCAGTAGTATCGTGGGGGGTTCCAATCAGCCCCAGCATTTT
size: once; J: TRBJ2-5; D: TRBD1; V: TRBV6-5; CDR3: CASSYQGVQETQYF; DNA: TGTGCCAGCAGTTACCAGGGGGTACAAGAGACCCAGTACTTC
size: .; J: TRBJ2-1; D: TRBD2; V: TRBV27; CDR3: CASSLRLAGGLSRSYNEQFF; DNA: TGTGCCAGCAGTTTACGGCTAGCGGGGGGACTTAGTCGGTCCTACAATGAGCAGTTCTTC
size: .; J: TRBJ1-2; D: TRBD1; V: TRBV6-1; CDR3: CASSETTGGTYGYTF; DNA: TGTGCCAGCAGTGAAACGACAGGGGGGACCTATGGCTACACCTTC
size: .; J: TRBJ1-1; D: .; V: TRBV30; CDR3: CACHQGLGTEAFF; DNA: TGTGCCTGTCACCAGGGATTGGGCACTGAAGCTTTCTTT
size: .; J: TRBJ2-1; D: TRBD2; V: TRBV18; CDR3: CASSPPSGEFNEQFF; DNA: TGTGCCAGCTCACCACCTAGCGGGGAGTTCAATGAGCAGTTCTTC
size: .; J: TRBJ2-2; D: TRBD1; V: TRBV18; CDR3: CASSPGQGHTGELFF; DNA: TGTGCCAGCTCACCAGGACAGGGACACACCGGGGAGCTGTTTTTT
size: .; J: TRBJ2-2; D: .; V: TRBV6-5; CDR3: CASSIGGHGGELFF; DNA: TGTGCCAGCAGCATCGGGGGGCATGGCGGGGAGCTGTTTTTT
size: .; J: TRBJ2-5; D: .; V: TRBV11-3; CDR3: CASSLVSSTGGETQYF; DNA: TGTGCCAGCAGCTTAGTGAGTTCGACAGGAGGAGAGACCCAGTACTTC
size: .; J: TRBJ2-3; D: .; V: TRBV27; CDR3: CASRNQGTDTQYF; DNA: TGTGCCAGCAGGAACCAGGGCACAGATACGCAGTATTTT
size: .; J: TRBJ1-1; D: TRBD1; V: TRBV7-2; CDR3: CASSDRGGDTEAFF; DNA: TGTGCCAGCAGCGACAGGGGAGGGGACACTGAAGCTTTCTTT
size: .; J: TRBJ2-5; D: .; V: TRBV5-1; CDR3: CASSSGVNRDQETQYF; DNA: TGCGCCAGCAGCTCAGGGGTAAACAGGGACCAAGAGACCCAGTACTTC
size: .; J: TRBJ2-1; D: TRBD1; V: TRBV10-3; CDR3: CAIEDRGVRNEQFF; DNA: TGTGCCATCGAAGACAGGGGCGTTAGGAATGAGCAGTTCTTC
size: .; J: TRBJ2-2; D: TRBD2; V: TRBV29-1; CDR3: CSVTSGGNTGELFF; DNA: TGCAGCGTAACTAGCGGGGGGAACACCGGGGAGCTGTTTTTT
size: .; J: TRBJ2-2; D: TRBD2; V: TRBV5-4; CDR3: CASSLGLAGAFANTGELFF; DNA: TGTGCCAGCAGCTTGGGACTAGCGGGGGCCTTCGCGAACACCGGGGAGCTGTTTTTT
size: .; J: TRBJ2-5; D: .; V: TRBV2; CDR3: CASTGGETFETQYF; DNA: TGTGCCAGCACGGGCGGGGAAACGTTCGAGACCCAGTACTTC
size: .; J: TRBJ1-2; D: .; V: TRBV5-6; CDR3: CASSLLQGINGYTF; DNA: TGTGCCAGCAGCTTGTTACAGGGAATAAATGGCTACACCTTC
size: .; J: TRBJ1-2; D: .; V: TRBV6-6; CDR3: CATNPGGAGNYGYTF; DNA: TGTGCCACCAACCCTGGGGGGGCTGGTAACTATGGCTACACCTTC
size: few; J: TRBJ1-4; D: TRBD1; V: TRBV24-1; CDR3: CATSDPGETGGEKLFF; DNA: TGTGCCACCAGTGATCCAGGGGAGACAGGGGGCGAAAAACTGTTTTTT
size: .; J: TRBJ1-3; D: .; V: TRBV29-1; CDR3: CSVEDSYSFSGNTIYF; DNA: TGCAGCGTTGAAGACTCGTATTCCTTCTCTGGAAACACCATATATTTT
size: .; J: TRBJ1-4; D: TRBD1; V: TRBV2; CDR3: CASSLRQGQNREKLFF; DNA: TGTGCCAGCAGTCTACGACAGGGCCAGAATAGGGAAAAACTGTTTTTT
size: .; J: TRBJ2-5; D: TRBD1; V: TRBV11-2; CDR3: CASSLVTGGRETQYF; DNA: TGTGCCAGCAGCTTAGTAACAGGGGGACGCGAGACCCAGTACTTC
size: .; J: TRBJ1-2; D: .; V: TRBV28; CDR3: CASQGLFYGYTF; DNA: TGTGCCAGCCAGGGACTTTTCTATGGCTACACCTTC
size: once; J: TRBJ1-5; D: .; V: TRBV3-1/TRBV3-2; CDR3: CASSQGQGNQPQHF; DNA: TGTGCCAGCAGCCAAGGACAGGGCAATCAGCCCCAGCATTTT
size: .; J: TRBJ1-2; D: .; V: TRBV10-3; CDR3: CAISESQGYGYTF; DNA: TGTGCCATCAGTGAGTCCCAGGGGTATGGCTACACCTTC
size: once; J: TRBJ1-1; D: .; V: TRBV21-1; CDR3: CASSERDREMNTEAFF; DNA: TGTGCCAGCAGCGAAAGGGACAGAGAAATGAACACTGAAGCTTTCTTT
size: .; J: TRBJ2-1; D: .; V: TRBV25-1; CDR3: CASSLQGRNEQFF; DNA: TGTGCCAGCAGTTTACAGGGTAGGAATGAGCAGTTCTTC
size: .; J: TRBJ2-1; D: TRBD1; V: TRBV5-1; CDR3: CASSSPHRAGTASYNEQFF; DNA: TGCGCCAGCAGCTCACCCCACCGAGCCGGGACAGCGTCCTACAATGAGCAGTTCTTC
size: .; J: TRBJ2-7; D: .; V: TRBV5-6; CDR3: CASSLVGLGQLSYEQYF; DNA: TGTGCCAGCAGCTTGGTCGGTCTGGGCCAGTTGTCTTACGAGCAGTACTTC
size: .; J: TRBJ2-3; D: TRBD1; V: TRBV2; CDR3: CASIIRDRVSGSTDTQYF; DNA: TGTGCCAGCATTATCCGGGACAGGGTCAGTGGGAGCACAGATACGCAGTATTTT
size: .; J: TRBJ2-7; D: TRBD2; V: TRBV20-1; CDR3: CSASAAGGFVEQYF; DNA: TGCAGTGCTAGTGCGGCGGGGGGGTTCGTGGAGCAGTACTTC
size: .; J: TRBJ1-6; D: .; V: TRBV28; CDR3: CASSFSQGNSPLHF; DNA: TGTGCCAGCAGTTTCTCACAGGGTAATTCACCCCTCCACTTT
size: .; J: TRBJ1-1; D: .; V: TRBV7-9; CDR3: CASSSRQTLLNTEAFF; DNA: TGTGCCAGCAGCTCCCGACAGACACTCCTGAACACTGAAGCTTTCTTT
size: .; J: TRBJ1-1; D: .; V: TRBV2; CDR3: CASSGDRNTEAFF; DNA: TGTGCCAGCAGTGGAGACAGGAACACTGAAGCTTTCTTT
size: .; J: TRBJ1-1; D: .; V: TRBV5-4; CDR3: CASSFVGQEAFF; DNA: TGTGCCAGCAGCTTTGTAGGACAGGAAGCTTTCTTT
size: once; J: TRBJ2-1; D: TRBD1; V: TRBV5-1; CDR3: CASSWTGGSYNEQFF; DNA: TGCGCCAGCAGCTGGACAGGGGGGTCCTACAATGAGCAGTTCTTC
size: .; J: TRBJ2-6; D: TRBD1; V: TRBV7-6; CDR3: CASSPTGTGGSGANVLTF; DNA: TGTGCCAGCAGCCCGACTGGGACAGGGGGCTCTGGGGCCAACGTCCTGACTTTC
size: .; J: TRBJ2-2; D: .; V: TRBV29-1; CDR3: CSHGGANTGELFF; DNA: TGCAGCCACGGGGGAGCGAACACCGGGGAGCTGTTTTTT
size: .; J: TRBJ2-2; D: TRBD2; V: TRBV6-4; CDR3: CASSDSSGGAGGELFF; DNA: TGTGCCAGCAGTGACTCCAGCGGGGGGGCCGGCGGGGAGCTGTTTTTT
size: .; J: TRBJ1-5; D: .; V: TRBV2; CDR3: CASGKRDPSDNQPQHF; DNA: TGTGCCAGCGGTAAGCGGGACCCAAGCGACAATCAGCCCCAGCATTTT
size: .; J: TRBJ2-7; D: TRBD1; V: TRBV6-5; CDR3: CATHGQGGYEQYF; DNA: TGTGCCACCCACGGACAGGGCGGGTACGAGCAGTACTTC
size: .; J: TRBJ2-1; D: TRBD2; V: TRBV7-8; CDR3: CASSSTGTSGGNEQFF; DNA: TGTGCCAGCAGCTCGACCGGGACTAGCGGGGGGAATGAGCAGTTCTTC
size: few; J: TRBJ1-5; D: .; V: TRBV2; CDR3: CASRPGGRGNQPQHF; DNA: TGTGCCAGCAGGCCCGGGGGTAGGGGCAATCAGCCCCAGCATTTT
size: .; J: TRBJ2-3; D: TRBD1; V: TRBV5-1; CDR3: CASILGGGLTDTQYF; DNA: TGCGCCAGCATTTTAGGGGGCGGGCTGACAGATACGCAGTATTTT
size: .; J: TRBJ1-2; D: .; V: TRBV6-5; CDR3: CASKPGTPPNYGYTF; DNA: TGTGCCAGCAAACCCGGGACACCCCCTAACTATGGCTACACCTTC
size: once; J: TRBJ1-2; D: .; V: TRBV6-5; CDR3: CASRALGEGYGYTF; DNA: TGTGCCAGCAGGGCACTAGGGGAGGGCTATGGCTACACCTTC
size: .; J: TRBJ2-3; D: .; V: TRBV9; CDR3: CASSQWRGPGDTQYF; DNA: TGTGCCAGCAGCCAGTGGCGGGGGCCGGGAGATACGCAGTATTTT
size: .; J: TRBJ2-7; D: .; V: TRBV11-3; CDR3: CASSLATGNEQYF; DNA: TGTGCCAGCAGCTTAGCCACAGGGAACGAGCAGTACTTC
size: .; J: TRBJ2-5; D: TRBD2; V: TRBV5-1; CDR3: CASSSGTSGGEAQYF; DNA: TGCGCCAGCAGCTCGGGGACTAGCGGGGGAGAGGCCCAGTACTTC
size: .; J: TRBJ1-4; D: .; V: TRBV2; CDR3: CASIEEGSTNEKLFF; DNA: TGTGCCAGCATCGAAGAGGGATCGACTAATGAAAAACTGTTTTTT
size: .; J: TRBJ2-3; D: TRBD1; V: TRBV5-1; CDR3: CASSAVPGQAGDTQYF; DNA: TGCGCCAGCAGCGCGGTACCGGGACAGGCGGGAGATACGCAGTATTTT
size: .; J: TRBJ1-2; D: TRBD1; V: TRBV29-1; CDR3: CSVRGTGVHGYTF; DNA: TGCAGCGTTAGGGGGACAGGGGTTCATGGCTACACCTTC
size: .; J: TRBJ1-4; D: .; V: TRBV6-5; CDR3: CASSSGQYFEKLFF; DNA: TGTGCCAGCAGTTCGGGACAATATTTTGAAAAACTGTTTTTT
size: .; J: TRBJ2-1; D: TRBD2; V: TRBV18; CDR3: CASSVASGARDEQFF; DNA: TGTGCCAGCTCAGTAGCCAGCGGGGCCAGGGATGAGCAGTTCTTC
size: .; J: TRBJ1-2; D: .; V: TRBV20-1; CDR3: CSAIDRTIYGYTF; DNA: TGCAGTGCTATTGACAGGACTATCTATGGCTACACCTTC
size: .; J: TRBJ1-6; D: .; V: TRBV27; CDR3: CASRTGQMSSYNSPLHF; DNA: TGTGCCAGCAGGACCGGACAGATGAGCTCCTATAATTCACCCCTCCACTTT
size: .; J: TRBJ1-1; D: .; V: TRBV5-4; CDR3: CASSLGRDTEAFF; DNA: TGTGCCAGCAGCTTGGGCCGAGACACTGAAGCTTTCTTT